The clone carrying this TCR beta chain was counted many times. Its antigen is still unknown. Trimming left V 4 bases short and J 0 bases short, with 13 bases between. The length of the CDR3 is 16 residues. The source of the sample is a study of regulatory T cells in long-lasting Graves disease. Time point defined: newly diagnosed GD, antithyroid drugs for less than 3 months. Generation of the TCR library employed RNA extracted from PBMCs. Arm-PCR of CDR3 regions with iRepertoire HTBI primers generated TCR beta libraries. TCRdb fed the multiplex PCR reads into MiXCR, producing one record per CDR3 protein. The sample consists of about 560,000 distinct CDR3 sequences, approximately 16% of them appearing once. General study findings and limits: Preferential use of TRBV28, TRBJ1-2 and TRBJ2-5 was seen in persistent disease.

These data were also filed under a second study, of T cells in Graves' hyperthyroidism and ophthalmopathy. That work adds: Graves' hyperthyroidism is called stable when ophthalmopathy does not progress within 18 months.

The source of this sequence is a man between 18 and 35 years old with Graves disease. The input for sequencing was peripheral blood mononuclear cells (PBMCs), taken at new diagnosis, from a patient treated with antithyroid drugs. This chain uses TRBV12-3 or TRBV12-4 with TRBJ1-5; D unresolved. Written as DNA, the CDR3 is TGTGCCAGCAGTTCGGAGATGGGGTATAGCAATCAGCCCCAGCATTTT. Translated, it gives CASSSEMGYSNQPQHF.